A selection of T cell receptor beta chains follows, all from one sample in a study of CD8+ T cells in alopecia areata. Sequencing used immunoSEQ multiplex PCR; TCRdb keeps in-frame clones, though not all of them. Of about 190,000 clones listed, around 56% are singletons. Sequencing was performed on CD4+ T cells sorted from blood, taken at week 4, from a patient treated with tofacitinib. These receptor sequences come from a human donor with alopecia areata. Each CDR3 is given with its conserved first and last residue. The D gene is left open where the match is weak. Clone sizes are given selectively: once, few, many, or a class where the clone is expanded.

NA	NA	TRBV7-9	TRBJ2-1	CASSSGGQRNEQFF	TGTGCCAGCAGTTCTGGGGGGCAAAGGAATGAGCAGTTCTTC
TRBD2	NA	TRBV4-2	TRBJ2-2	CASSHSRREHGELFF	TGTGCCAGCAGCCATTCAAGGCGGGAGCACGGGGAGCTGTTTTTT
NA	NA	TRBV23-1	TRBJ2-3	CASNPRGRKLTDTQYF	TGCGCCAGCAATCCCCGGGGGCGTAAACTCACAGATACGCAGTATTTT
NA	NA	TRBV28	TRBJ2-1	CASSSGTPNNEQFF	TGTGCCAGCAGTTCCGGGACGCCGAACAATGAGCAGTTCTTC
TRBD2	NA	TRBV27	TRBJ2-1	CASSSWTSRVNEQFF	TGTGCCAGCAGTTCTTGGACTAGTAGAGTCAATGAGCAGTTCTTC
NA	NA	TRBV28	TRBJ2-7	CASSKSYEQYF	TGTGCCAGCAGTAAGAGCTACGAGCAGTACTTC
NA	once	TRBV30	TRBJ2-2	CAWSVLVSNTGELFF	TGTGCCTGGAGTGTACTGGTTTCGAACACCGGGGAGCTGTTTTTT
NA	NA	TRBV29-1	TRBJ1-2	CSVEGGSYGYTF	TGCAGCGTTGAGGGGGGCAGCTATGGCTACACCTTC
NA	NA	TRBV29-1	TRBJ2-5	CSVRVYETQYF	TGCAGCGTGAGGGTCTATGAGACCCAGTACTTC
NA	NA	TRBV2	TRBJ1-4	CASSPDRINEKLFF	TGTGCCAGCAGTCCCGACAGGATTAATGAAAAACTGTTTTTT
NA	NA	TRBV29-1	TRBJ1-3	CSGLEGTSGNTIYF	TGCAGCGGTTTAGAGGGGACGTCTGGAAACACCATATATTTT
TRBD1	many	TRBV14	TRBJ2-6	CASSRQGASGANVLTF	TGTGCCAGCAGCCGACAGGGGGCCTCTGGGGCCAACGTCCTGACTTTC
TRBD2	NA	TRBV5-1	TRBJ2-5	CASSLIVGGRQTQYF	TGCGCCAGCAGCTTGATAGTGGGAGGGCGGCAGACCCAGTACTTC
TRBD1	NA	TRBV7-9	TRBJ1-2	CASSSMQGAGYTF	TGTGCCAGCAGCTCGATGCAGGGGGCTGGCTACACCTTC
NA	NA	TRBV19	TRBJ1-1	CASSIVVRNTEAFF	TGTGCCAGTAGTATCGTGGTCAGGAACACTGAAGCTTTCTTT
NA	NA	TRBV29-1	TRBJ2-3	CSGGQADTQYF	TGCAGCGGGGGACAAGCAGATACGCAGTATTTT
NA	few	TRBV11-2	TRBJ1-1	CASSSDWNTEAFF	TGTGCCAGCAGCTCCGACTGGAACACTGAAGCTTTCTTT
NA	NA	TRBV20-1	TRBJ1-1	CSARGTEAFF	TGCAGTGCTAGGGGCACTGAAGCTTTCTTT
NA	NA	TRBV6-5	TRBJ2-5	CASSRNYYHAAQYF	TGTGCCAGCAGTCGGAACTACTACCACGCGGCCCAGTACTTC
NA	NA	TRBV19	TRBJ2-7	CASSIGGAVPGEQYF	TGTGCCAGTAGTATTGGAGGGGCAGTACCGGGAGAGCAGTACTTC
NA	NA	TRBV30	TRBJ1-2	CAWSVSRIGYTF	TGTGCCTGGAGTGTCTCTCGTATAGGCTACACCTTC
NA	NA	TRBV6-1	TRBJ1-2	CASSSREGAYGYTF	TGTGCCAGCAGTTCCCGGGAAGGGGCCTATGGCTACACCTTC
TRBD2	NA	TRBV7-3	TRBJ2-1	CASSLTSGRADEQFF	TGTGCCAGCAGCTTAACTAGCGGGAGGGCCGATGAGCAGTTCTTC
TRBD1	NA	TRBV6-5	TRBJ2-5	CASSPGTAYQETQYF	TGTGCCAGCAGTCCTGGGACAGCCTACCAAGAGACCCAGTACTTC
NA	NA	TRBV4-3	TRBJ1-5	CASSQAGGQPQHF	TGCGCCAGCAGCCAAGCGGGCGGTCAGCCCCAGCATTTT
NA	NA	TRBV30	TRBJ2-6	CAWSASYTGSNVLTF	TGTGCCTGGAGTGCGTCCTATACAGGGTCCAACGTCCTGACTTTC
TRBD2	NA	TRBV7-9	TRBJ2-1	CASSLLAGLSYNEQFF	TGTGCCAGCAGCTTATTAGCGGGGTTATCCTACAATGAGCAGTTCTTC
TRBD2	few	TRBV27	TRBJ2-7	CASSKGTSGLLEQYF	TGTGCCAGCAGTAAAGGGACTAGCGGACTCCTGGAGCAGTACTTC
NA	NA	TRBV7-9	TRBJ1-5	CASSLLGSNQPQHF	TGTGCCAGCAGCTTATTGGGGAGCAATCAGCCCCAGCATTTT
NA	once	TRBV7-9	TRBJ2-7	CASSLRDSRHEQYF	TGTGCCAGCAGCTTGCGGGACAGCCGCCACGAGCAGTACTTC
NA	NA	TRBV5-1	TRBJ2-1	CASSFVFRGSDEQFF	TGCGCCAGCAGCTTCGTATTTCGGGGGTCGGATGAGCAGTTCTTC
NA	NA	TRBV29-1	TRBJ2-5	CSCFEGGPQETQYF	TGCAGCTGTTTCGAGGGGGGCCCCCAAGAGACCCAGTACTTC
NA	NA	TRBV6-1	TRBJ2-5	CASCLQGGLGTQYF	TGTGCCAGCTGTTTACAGGGAGGGTTGGGGACCCAGTACTTC
NA	few	TRBV29-1	TRBJ1-5	CSVDLGGNQPQHF	TGCAGCGTTGATCTGGGGGGCAATCAGCCCCAGCATTTT
NA	NA	TRBV5-1	TRBJ2-1	CASSLRNEQFF	TGCGCCAGCAGCTTGAGAAATGAGCAGTTCTTC
TRBD2	NA	TRBV27	TRBJ2-6	CASRGLGSGANVLTF	TGTGCCAGCAGGGGACTAGGGTCTGGGGCCAACGTCCTGACTTTC
NA	NA	TRBV2	TRBJ2-3	CASSILASTDTQYF	TGTGCCAGCAGTATCCTAGCGAGCACAGATACGCAGTATTTT
NA	NA	TRBV30	TRBJ1-2	CAWSDPTSGYTF	TGTGCCTGGAGTGACCCGACAAGTGGCTACACCTTC
NA	NA	TRBV25-1	TRBJ1-2	CASSELSGYTF	TGTGCCAGCAGTGAACTTAGTGGCTACACCTTC